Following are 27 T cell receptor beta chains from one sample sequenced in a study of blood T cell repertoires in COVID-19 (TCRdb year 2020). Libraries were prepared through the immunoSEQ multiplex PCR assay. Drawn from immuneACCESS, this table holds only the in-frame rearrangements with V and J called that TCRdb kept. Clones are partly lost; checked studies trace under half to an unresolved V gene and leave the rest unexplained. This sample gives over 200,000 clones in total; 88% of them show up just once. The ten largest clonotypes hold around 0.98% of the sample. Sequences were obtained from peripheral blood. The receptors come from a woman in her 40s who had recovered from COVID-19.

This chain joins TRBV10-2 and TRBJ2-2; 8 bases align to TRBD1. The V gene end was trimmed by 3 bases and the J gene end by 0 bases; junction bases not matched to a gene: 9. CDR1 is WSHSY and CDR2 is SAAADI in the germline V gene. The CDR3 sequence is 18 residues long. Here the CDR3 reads CASSDGTGRIANTGELFF. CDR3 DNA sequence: TGCGCCAGCAGTGATGGGACAGGCCGAATTGCGAACACCGGGGAGCTGTTTTTT.

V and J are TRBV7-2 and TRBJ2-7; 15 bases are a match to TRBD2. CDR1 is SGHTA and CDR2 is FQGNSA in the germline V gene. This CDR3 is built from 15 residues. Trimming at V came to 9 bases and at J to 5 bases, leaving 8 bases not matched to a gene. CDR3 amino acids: CASGTSGRSRDEQYF. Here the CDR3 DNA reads TGTGCCAGTGGGACTAGCGGGAGGTCTCGGGACGAGCAGTACTTC.

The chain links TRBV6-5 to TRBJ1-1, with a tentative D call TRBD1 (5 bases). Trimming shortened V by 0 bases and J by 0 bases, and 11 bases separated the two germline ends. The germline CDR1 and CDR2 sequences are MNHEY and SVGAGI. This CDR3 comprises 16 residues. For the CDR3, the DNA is TGTGCCAGCAGTTACTCCCACCGGGGGGTGAACACTGAAGCTTTCTTT. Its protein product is CASSYSHRGVNTEAFF.

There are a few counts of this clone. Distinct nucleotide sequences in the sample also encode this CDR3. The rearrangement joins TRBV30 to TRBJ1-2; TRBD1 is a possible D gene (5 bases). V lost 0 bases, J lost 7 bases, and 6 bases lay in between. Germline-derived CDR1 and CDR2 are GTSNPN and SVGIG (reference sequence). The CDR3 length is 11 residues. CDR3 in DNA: TGTGCCTGGAGTGTGGGGGGTGGCTACACCTTC. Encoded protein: CAWSVGGGYTF. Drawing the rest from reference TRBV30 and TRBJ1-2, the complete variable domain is SQTIHQWPATLVQPVGSPLSLECTVEGTSNPNLYWYRQAAGRGLQLLFYSVGIGQISSEVPQNLSASRPQDRQFILSSKKLLLSDSGFYLCAWSVGGGYTFGSGTRLTVV.

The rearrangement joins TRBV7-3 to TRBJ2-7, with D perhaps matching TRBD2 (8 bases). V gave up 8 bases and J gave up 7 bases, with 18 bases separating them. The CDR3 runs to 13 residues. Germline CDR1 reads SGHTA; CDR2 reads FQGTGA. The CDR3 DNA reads TGTGCCAGCCGAGCGGGGGACAGTGGGGAGCAGTACTTC. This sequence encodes CASRAGDSGEQYF.

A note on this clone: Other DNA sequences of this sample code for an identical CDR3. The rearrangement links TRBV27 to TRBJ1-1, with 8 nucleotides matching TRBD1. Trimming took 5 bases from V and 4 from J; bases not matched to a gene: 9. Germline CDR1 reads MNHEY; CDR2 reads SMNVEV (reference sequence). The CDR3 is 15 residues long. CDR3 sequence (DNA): TGTGCCAGCAGTCCAAGGCAGGGGGCTGGCACTGAAGCTTTCTTT. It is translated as CASSPRQGAGTEAFF.

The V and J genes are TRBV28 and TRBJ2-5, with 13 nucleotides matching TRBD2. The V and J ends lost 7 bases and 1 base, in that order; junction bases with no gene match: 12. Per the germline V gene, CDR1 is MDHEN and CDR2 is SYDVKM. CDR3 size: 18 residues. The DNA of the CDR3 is TGTGCCAGCACCCTGGGGGGACTAGCGGGATTGGTCCAAGAGACCCAGTACTTC. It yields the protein CASTLGGLAGLVQETQYF.

The CDR3: CASSADRGHNYGYTF. The CDR3 coding sequence is TGTGCCAGCAGTGCCGACAGGGGGCATAACTATGGCTACACCTTC. The chain combines TRBV2 with TRBJ1-2, with 10 bases aligning to TRBD1. Germline V gives CDR1 SNHLY, CDR2 FYNNEI. V dropped 4 bases and J dropped 1; count of bases not matched to a gene: 3. The CDR3 covers 15 residues.

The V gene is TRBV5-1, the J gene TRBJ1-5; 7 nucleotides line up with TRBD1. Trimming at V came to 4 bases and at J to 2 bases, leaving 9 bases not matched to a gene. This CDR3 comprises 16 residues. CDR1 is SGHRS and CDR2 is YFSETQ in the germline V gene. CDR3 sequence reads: CASSKGDREGNQPQHF. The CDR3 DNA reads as TGCGCCAGCAGCAAAGGGGACAGAGAAGGCAATCAGCCCCAGCATTTT.

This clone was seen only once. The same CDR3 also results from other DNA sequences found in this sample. Written as DNA, the CDR3 is TGTGCCAGCGGGGGGTCTGGGGCCAACGTCCTGACTTTC. Its protein is CASGGSGANVLTF. The J gene is TRBJ2-6, the V gene TRBV11-3, with D perhaps TRBD2 (6 bases). The V gene's germline CDR1 is SGHNT and CDR2 YENEEA. The CDR3 has 13 residues. The germline V and J ends were trimmed by 8 bases and 1 base, with 6 bases remaining between them.

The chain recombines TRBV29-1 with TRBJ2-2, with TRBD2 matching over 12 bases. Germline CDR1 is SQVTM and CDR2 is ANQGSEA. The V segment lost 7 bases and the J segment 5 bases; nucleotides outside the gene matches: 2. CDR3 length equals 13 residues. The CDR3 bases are TGCAGCGGGCTAGCGGGAGGGACCGGGGAGCTGTTTTTT. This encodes CSGLAGGTGELFF.

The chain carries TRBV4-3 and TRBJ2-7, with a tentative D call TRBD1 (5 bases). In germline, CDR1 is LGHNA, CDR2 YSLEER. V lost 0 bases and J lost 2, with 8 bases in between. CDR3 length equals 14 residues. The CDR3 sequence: CASSQDKGPYEQYF. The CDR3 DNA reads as TGCGCCAGCAGCCAAGATAAGGGGCCCTACGAGCAGTACTTC.

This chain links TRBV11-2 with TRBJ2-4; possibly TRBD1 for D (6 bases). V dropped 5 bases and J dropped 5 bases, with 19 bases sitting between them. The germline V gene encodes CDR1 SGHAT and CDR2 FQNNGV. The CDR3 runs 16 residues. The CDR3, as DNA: TGTGCCAGCAGCCCTCGGACAGTCACTCGGGAAAACATTCAGTACTTC. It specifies CASSPRTVTRENIQYF.

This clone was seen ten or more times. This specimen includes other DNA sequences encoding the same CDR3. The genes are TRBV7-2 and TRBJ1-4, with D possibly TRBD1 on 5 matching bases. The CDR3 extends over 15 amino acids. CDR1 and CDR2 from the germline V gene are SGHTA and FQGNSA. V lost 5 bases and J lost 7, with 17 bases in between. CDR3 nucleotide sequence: TGTGCCAGCAGCCCCTGGGGTCAGGGTGGTGAAAAACTGTTTTTT. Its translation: CASSPWGQGGEKLFF.

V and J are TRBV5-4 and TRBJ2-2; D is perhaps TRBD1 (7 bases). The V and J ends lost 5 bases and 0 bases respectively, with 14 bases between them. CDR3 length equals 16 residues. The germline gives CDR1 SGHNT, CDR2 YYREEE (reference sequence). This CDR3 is CASRRGRGANTGELFF. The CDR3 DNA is TGTGCCAGCAGGAGGGGCAGGGGGGCGAACACCGGGGAGCTGTTTTTT.

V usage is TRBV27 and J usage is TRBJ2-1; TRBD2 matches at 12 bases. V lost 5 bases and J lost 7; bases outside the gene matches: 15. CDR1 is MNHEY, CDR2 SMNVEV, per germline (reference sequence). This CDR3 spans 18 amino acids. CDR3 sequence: CASSLRGLAGPPGNEQFF. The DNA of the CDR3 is TGTGCCAGCAGTCTAAGGGGACTAGCGGGCCCACCCGGGAATGAGCAGTTCTTC.

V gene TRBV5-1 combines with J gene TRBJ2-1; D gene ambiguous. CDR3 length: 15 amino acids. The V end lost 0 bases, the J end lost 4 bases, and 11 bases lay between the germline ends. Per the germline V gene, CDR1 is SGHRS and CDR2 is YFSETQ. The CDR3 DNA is TGCGCCAGCAGCTTGGTTCGAGGCGGATACAATGAGCAGTTCTTC. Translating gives CASSLVRGGYNEQFF. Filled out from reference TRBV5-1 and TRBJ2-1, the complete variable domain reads KAGVTQTPRYLIKTRGQQVTLSCSPISGHRSVSWYQQTPGQGLQFLFEYFSETQRNKGNFPGRFSGRQFSNSRSEMNVSTLELGDSALYLCASSLVRGGYNEQFFGPGTRLTVL.

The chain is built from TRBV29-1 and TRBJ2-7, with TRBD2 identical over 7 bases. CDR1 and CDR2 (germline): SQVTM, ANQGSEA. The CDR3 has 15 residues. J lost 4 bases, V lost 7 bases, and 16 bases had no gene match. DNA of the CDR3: TGCAGCGCCCCTCCGCGGGGGTACAAAAATTACGAGCAGTACGTC. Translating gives CSAPPRGYKNYEQYV.

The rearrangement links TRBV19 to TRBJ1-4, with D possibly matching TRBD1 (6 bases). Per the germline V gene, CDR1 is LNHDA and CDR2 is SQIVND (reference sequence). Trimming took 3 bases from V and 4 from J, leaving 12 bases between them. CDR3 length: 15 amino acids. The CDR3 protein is CASSIVAGVNEKLFF. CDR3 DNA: TGTGCCAGTAGTATCGTGGCAGGGGTTAATGAAAAACTGTTTTTT.

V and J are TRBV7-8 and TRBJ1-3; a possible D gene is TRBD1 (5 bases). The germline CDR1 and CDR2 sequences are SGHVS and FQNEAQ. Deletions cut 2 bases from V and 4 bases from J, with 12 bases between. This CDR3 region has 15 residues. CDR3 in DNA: TGTGCCAGCAGCTTACGGTCAGGGTTCGGAAACACCATATATTTT. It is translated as CASSLRSGFGNTIYF.

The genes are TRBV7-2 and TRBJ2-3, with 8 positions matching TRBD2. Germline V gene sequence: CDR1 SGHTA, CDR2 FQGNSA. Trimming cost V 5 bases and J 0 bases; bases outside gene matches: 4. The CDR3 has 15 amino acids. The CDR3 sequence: CASSPLAVSTDTQYF. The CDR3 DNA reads TGTGCCAGCAGCCCACTAGCGGTCAGCACAGATACGCAGTATTTT.

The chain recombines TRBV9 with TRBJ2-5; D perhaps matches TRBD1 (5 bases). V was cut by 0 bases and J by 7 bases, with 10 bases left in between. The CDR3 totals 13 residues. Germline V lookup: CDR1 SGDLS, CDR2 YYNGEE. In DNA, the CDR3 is TGTGCCAGCAGCGTAGATACTGGGGCGACCCAGTACTTC. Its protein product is CASSVDTGATQYF.

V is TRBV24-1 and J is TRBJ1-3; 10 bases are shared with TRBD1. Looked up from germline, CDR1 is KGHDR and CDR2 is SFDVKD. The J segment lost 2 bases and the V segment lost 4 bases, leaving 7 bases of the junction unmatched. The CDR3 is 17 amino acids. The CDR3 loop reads CATSDSDRGRPGNTIYF. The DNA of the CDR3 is TGTGCCACCAGTGACAGCGACAGGGGGCGGCCTGGAAACACCATATATTTT.

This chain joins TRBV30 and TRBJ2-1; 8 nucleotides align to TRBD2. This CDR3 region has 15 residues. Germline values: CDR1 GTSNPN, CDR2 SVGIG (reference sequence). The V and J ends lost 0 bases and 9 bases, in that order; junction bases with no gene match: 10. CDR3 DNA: TGTGCCTGGAGTGTACCGGGACTAGGTCGTGGTGAGCAGTTCTTC. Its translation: CAWSVPGLGRGEQFF. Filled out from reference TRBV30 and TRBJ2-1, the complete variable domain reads SQTIHQWPATLVQPVGSPLSLECTVEGTSNPNLYWYRQAAGRGLQLLFYSVGIGQISSEVPQNLSASRPQDRQFILSSKKLLLSDSGFYLCAWSVPGLGRGEQFFGPGTRLTVL.

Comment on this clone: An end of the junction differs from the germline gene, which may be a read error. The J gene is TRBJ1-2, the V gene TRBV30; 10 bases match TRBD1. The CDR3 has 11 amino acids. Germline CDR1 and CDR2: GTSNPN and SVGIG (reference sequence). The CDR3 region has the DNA TGTGCCTGGAGCCCGGGACAGGGGAAATCCTTC. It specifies CAWSPGQGKSF.

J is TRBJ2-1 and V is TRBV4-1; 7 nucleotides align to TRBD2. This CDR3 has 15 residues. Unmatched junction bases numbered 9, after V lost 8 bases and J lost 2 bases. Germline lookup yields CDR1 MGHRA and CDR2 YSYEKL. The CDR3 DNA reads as TGCGCCAGCGGCCCCCCGCGGGAGACCTACAATGAGCAGTTCTTC. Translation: CASGPPRETYNEQFF.

The CDR3 region is CAWSVGEEQFF. DNA of the CDR3: TGTGCCTGGAGTGTCGGGGAAGAGCAGTTCTTC. J is TRBJ2-1 and V is TRBV30; D perhaps matches TRBD2 (5 bases). This CDR3 has 11 amino acids. The germline CDR1 and CDR2 sequences are GTSNPN and SVGIG (reference sequence). The V end was cut by 0 bases, the J end by 10 bases, with 7 bases between.